This paragraph reports one T cell receptor beta chain. The antigen remains unidentified. This record comes from a study of beta chain features in type 1 diabetes. Background on the study: Over all samples combined, 90 million to 140 million sorted cells were examined. General study results and limits: Patients with Type 1 diabetes showed moderately but significantly shorter TCRB CDR3s in all four CD4+ subsets.

Every isolated RNA sample was fully reverse transcribed, so sequencing captured expressed TCRB transcripts. Generated by immunoSEQ multiplex PCR, the TCRdb table keeps only in-frame clones and is missing some. Of around 70,000 clones in the sample, about 48% were seen once. CDR1 is SGHTA and CDR2 is FQGNSA in the germline V gene. Trimming cost V 2 bases and J 3 bases, with 10 bases left between them. This CDR3 comprises 14 residues. Staining for CD45RO/CCR7/CD25/CD127/CD95/CD27 allowed sorting of CD4+ naive, central memory, regulatory and stem cell-like memory cells. Each of the sorted populations had a purity greater than 95%.

The sample consisted of central memory CD4+ T cells from blood. The genes are TRBV7-2 and TRBJ1-1, with D possibly matching TRBD1 (5 bases). The sequence was obtained from a man younger than 45 with type 1 diabetes. The CDR3 DNA follows: TGTGCCAGCAGCTTAATTGGGGGGGACACTGAAGCTTTCTTT. Translated, it gives CASSLIGGDTEAFF.